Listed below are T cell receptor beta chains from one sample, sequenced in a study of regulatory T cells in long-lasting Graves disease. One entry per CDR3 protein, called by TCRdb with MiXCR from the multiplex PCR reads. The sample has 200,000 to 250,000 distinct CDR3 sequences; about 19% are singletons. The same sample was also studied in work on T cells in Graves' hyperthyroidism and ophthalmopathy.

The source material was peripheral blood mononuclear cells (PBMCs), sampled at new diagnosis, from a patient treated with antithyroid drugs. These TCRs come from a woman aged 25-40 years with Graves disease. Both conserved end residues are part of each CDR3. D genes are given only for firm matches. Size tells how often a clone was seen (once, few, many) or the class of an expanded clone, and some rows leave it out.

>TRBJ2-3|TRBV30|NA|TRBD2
TGTGCCCTGGTCGACCCTAGCGGGGGGGGAGATACGCAGTATTTT
CALVDPSGGGDTQYF
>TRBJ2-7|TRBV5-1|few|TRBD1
TGCGCCAGCAGCTCCGGGTGGAAAACCACAGGGACAGATCCCTACGAGCAGTACTTC
CASSSGWKTTGTDPYEQYF
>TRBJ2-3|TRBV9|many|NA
TGTGCCAGCAGCCCTCAAGGGGTTGCTGTTAACACAGATACGCAGTATTTT
CASSPQGVAVNTDTQYF
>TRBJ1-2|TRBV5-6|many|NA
TGTGCCAGCAGCCCAGTCAGCGGGACTAACTATGGCTACACCTTC
CASSPVSGTNYGYTF
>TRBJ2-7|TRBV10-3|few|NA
TGTGCCACCGTGACTCCCCCAGACGACGAGCAGTACTTC
CATVTPPDDEQYF
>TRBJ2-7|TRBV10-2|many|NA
TGCGCCAGCCTCCCGACAGCCAACGAGCAGTACTTC
CASLPTANEQYF
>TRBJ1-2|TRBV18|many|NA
TGTGCCAGCTCACCGACCACAGTTCCCTATGGCTACACCTTC
CASSPTTVPYGYTF
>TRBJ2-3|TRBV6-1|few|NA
TGTGCCTGTTCCCGGGCAGATACGCAGTATTTT
CACSRADTQYF
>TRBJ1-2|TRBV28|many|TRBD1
TGTGCCAGCAGTATCAACAGGGGGCTGGGTGGCTACACCTTC
CASSINRGLGGYTF
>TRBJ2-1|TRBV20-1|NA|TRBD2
TGCAGTGCTAGGGCCCTGACTAGCGGGACCTCCAATGAGCAGTTCTTC
CSARALTSGTSNEQFF
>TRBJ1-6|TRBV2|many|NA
TGTGCCAGCAGTGACCGGGGAAGTTCTAATTCACCCCTCCACTTT
CASSDRGSSNSPLHF
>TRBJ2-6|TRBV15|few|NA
TGTGCCACCAGCAGAGATAGGGGACTCTCTGGGGCCAACGTCCTGACTTTC
CATSRDRGLSGANVLTF
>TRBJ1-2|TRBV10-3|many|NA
TGTGCCATCAGTGACTTTGGGATCCCCTATGGCTACACCTTC
CAISDFGIPYGYTF
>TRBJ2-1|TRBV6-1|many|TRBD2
TGTGCCAGCAGTGCCGGGGGGGGATCCGTGAAATACAATGAGCAGTTCTTC
CASSAGGGSVKYNEQFF
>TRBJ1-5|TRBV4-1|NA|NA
TGCGCCAGCAGCCAAGTTTTAGGGGGCAATCAGCCCCAGCATTTT
CASSQVLGGNQPQHF
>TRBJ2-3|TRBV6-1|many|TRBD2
TGTGCCAGCAGTCGACTAGCGGGGACCACAGATACGCAGTATTTT
CASSRLAGTTDTQYF
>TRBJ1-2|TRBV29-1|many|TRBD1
TGCAGCGTTGAAGACTTCCTCCAGGACAGGGACCTTGGCTACACCTTC
CSVEDFLQDRDLGYTF
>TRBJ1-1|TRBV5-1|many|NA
TGCGCCAGCAGCCCTCACGCCGGGACTGCGAACACTGAAGCTTTCTTT
CASSPHAGTANTEAFF
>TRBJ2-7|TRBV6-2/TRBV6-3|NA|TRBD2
TGTGCCAGCAGTAAACCCGGGACTAGCGTTTTCTACGAGCAGTACTTC
CASSKPGTSVFYEQYF
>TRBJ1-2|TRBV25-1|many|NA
TGTGCCAGCAGTCCTAGACAGAGACCTAACTATGGCTACACCTTC
CASSPRQRPNYGYTF
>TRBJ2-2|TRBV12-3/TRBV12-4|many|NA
TGTGCCAGTCAGTTTAGGGGAGGGAACACCGGGGAGCTGTTTTTT
CASQFRGGNTGELFF
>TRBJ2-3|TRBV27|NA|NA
TGTGCCAGCACCCGATTGGGGATTGGGAATACGCAGTATTTT
CASTRLGIGNTQYF
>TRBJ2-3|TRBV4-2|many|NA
TGTGCCAGCAGCCAAGGTCTGCGACAGGGCACAGATACGCAGTATTTT
CASSQGLRQGTDTQYF
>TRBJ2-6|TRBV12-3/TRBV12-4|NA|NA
TGTGCCAGCAGTCAGTCTGGGGCCAACGTCCTGACTTTC
CASSQSGANVLTF
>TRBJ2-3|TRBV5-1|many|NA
TGCGCCAGCAGCATCACCGGGCGGGATACGCAGTATTTT
CASSITGRDTQYF
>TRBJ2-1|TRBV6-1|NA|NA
TGTGCCAGCAGGGGGGCGGCCAGCCAGGACAATGAGCAGTTCTTC
CASRGAASQDNEQFF
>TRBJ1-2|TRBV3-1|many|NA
TGTGCCAGCAGCCAACCTCCGAGCAGTTATGGCTACACCTTC
CASSQPPSSYGYTF
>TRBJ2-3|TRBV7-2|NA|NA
TGTGCCAGCAGCCGATTCGGAGGGGACACAGATACGCAGTATTTT
CASSRFGGDTDTQYF
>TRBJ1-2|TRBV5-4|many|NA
TGTGCCAGCAGCTTGGGGGCCGGGACGGCGAACTATGGCTACACCTTC
CASSLGAGTANYGYTF
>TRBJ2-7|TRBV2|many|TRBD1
TGTGCCAGCGCAAGACAGGGGGGGCAGTACTTC
CASARQGGQYF
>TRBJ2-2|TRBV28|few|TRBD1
TGTGCCAGCAGTCCTCCGGGACAGGGGACCACCGGGGAGCTGTTTTTT
CASSPPGQGTTGELFF
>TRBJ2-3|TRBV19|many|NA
TGTGCCAGTAGTATTGGAGGGTGGGGCGCAGATACGCAGTATTTT
CASSIGGWGADTQYF
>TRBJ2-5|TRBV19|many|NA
TGTGCCAGTACCCTAACAGCTGAAGAGACCCAGTACTTC
CASTLTAEETQYF
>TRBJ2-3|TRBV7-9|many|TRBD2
TGTGCCAGCAGCTTAGCCCCTAGCGGGGGCCGCACAGATACGCAGTATTTT
CASSLAPSGGRTDTQYF
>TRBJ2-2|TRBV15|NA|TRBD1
TGTGCCACCAGCGTTAGGGGGCTCTTGGCCGGGGAGCTGTTTTTT
CATSVRGLLAGELFF
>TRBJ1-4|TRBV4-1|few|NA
TGCGCCAGCAGCCAAGCGTTACGGGGTGCAACTAATGAAAAACTGTTTTTT
CASSQALRGATNEKLFF
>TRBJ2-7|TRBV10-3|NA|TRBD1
TGTGCCATCAGTCAGGGGGCTCCCTCTTACGAGCAGTACTTC
CAISQGAPSYEQYF
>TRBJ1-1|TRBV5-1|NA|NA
NA
CASTNQTSMYLCASRDRVDTEAFF
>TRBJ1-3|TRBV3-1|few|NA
TGTGCCAGCAGCCAAGATTGGGGGGTCGGAAACACCATATATTTT
CASSQDWGVGNTIYF
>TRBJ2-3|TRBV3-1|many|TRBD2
TGTGCCAGCGGGCGGGGGATAGGAGATACGCAGTATTTT
CASGRGIGDTQYF
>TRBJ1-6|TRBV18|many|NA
TGTGCCAGCTCACCAACGGGCTCCTATAATTCACCCCTCCACTTT
CASSPTGSYNSPLHF
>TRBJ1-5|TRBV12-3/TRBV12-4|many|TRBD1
TGTGCCAGCAGTTCCGGGACAGGCAAAACTTTTAGCAATCAGCCCCAGCATTTT
CASSSGTGKTFSNQPQHF
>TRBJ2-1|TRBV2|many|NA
TGTGCCAGCAGTGGCGGGACACGCGCGGTCAATGAGCAGTTCTTC
CASSGGTRAVNEQFF
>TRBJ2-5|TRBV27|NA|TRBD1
TGTGCCAGCAGCCCTATTTCGGGACAGGGGGACCAGTACTTC
CASSPISGQGDQYF
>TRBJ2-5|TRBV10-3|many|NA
TGTGCCATCAGGAAGGACCCCCAAGAGACCCAGTACTTC
CAIRKDPQETQYF
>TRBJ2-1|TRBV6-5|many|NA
TGTGCCAGCAGTTACCTCGGACTAACTTACAATGAGCAGTTCTTC
CASSYLGLTYNEQFF
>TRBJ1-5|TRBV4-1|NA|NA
TGCGCCAGCAGCCAAGTGACGGGAGGCAATCAGCCCCAGCATTTT
CASSQVTGGNQPQHF
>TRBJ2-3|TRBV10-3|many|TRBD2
TGTGCCATCAGTGGCGGGGGTCCTAGCACAGATACGCAGTATTTT
CAISGGGPSTDTQYF
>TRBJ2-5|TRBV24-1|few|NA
TGTGCCACCAGTAGGGACCAAGAGACCCAGTACTTC
CATSRDQETQYF
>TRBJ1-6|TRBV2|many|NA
TGTGCCAGCAGTGATGTTCTCCGGGCCTTGAATTCACCCCTCCACTTT
CASSDVLRALNSPLHF
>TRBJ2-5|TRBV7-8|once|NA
TGTGCCAGCAGTCTTGTAAGGGAGCAAGAGACCCAGTACTTC
CASSLVREQETQYF
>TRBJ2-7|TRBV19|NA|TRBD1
TGTGCCACGACTAACCCGGGACAGACCTACGAGCAGTACTTC
CATTNPGQTYEQYF
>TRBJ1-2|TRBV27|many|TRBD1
TGTGCCAGCAGCAGCTCCGGGACAGGGTCTCACTACACCTTC
CASSSSGTGSHYTF